This TCR beta chain was sequenced during a study of blood T cell repertoires in COVID-19. Categorization into cohorts depended on clinical history that participants reported. Two negative PCRs, clearance, or symptom resolution were required of recovered Cohort 3 donors. Germline CDR1 LGHNA, CDR2 YSLEER. The CDR3 spans 15 residues. V was clipped by 0 bases and J by 4 bases, with 9 bases between them. Authors' methods: Amplifying reference gene primers gave estimates of nucleated cell counts. TCRdb's table, derived via immunoSEQ multiplex PCR, lists solely in-frame clones and lacks some. Clone size and the V and J calls come from that table; the DNA yielded D and trimming. Of hundreds of thousands of clones in the sample, about 88% were seen once.

The sequence was collected from a woman between 50 and 59 years old who had recovered from COVID-19. The sample was PBMCs or T cells enriched from blood (not recorded which). The chain couples TRBV4-3 to TRBJ1-4; weak D call: TRBD1 (5 bases). CDR3 DNA: TGCGCCAGCAGCCAAGAGTCAGGGATTAATGAAAAACTGTTTTTT. Its protein product is CASSQESGINEKLFF.